The TCR beta chain under discussion was sequenced for a study of blood T cell repertoires in COVID-19. Ages ranged from roughly 18 to 100 years, with residence in around 24 US areas. Each participant's cohort was designated according to participant-reported clinical history. Donors in Cohort 3 who had recovered were those with two negative PCRs, healthcare professional clearance, or resolution of their symptoms. In the original analysis: Reference gene primer amplification gave nucleated cell count estimates. The method was immunoSEQ multiplex PCR; TCRdb's version includes in-frame clones alone and lacks a portion of them. V and J calls and clone size come straight from that table; D and trimming were deduced from the DNA. The data contain over 200,000 clones, 84% of them singletons. The specimen sequenced was PBMCs or T cells enriched from blood (not recorded which). The TCR was taken from a middle-aged woman who had recovered from COVID-19.

CDR3 DNA sequence: TGCGCCAGCACCCGACAGCTTGTTGCGGGAGGGCTTATGGATACGCAGTATTTT. Translation gives CASTRQLVAGGLMDTQYF. The V and J genes are TRBV4-1 and TRBJ2-3; 9 bases align to TRBD2. This CDR3 is 18 amino acids long. Losses at the gene ends were 7 bases for V and 6 bases for J; bases not matched to a gene: 20. Germline CDR1 is MGHRA and CDR2 is YSYEKL.